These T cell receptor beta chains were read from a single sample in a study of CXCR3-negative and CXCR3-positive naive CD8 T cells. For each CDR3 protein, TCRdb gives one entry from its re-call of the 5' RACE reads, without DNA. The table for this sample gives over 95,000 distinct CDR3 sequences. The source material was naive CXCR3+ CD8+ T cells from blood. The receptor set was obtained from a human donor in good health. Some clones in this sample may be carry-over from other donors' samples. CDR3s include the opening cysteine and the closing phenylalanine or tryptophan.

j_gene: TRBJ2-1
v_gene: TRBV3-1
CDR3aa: CASSQDPLTSGRYNEQFF

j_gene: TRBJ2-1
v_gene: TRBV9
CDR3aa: CASSVVPGGMNEQFF

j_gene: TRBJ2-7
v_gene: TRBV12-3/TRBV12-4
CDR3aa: CASSLYLLTYEQYF

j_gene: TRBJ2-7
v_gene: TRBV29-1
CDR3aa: CSVEATGPEQYF

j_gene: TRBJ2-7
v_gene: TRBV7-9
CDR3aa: CASSPTGIFSYEQYF

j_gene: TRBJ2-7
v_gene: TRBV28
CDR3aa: CASSLPPGQVDYEQYF

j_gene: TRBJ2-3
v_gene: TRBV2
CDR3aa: CASSTGQGMPDTQYF

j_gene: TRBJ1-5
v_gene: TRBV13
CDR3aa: CASSTGSQPQHF

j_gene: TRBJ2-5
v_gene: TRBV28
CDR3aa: CASSVRDSQETQYF

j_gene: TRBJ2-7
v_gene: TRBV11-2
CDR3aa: CASSLYGGIYYEQYF

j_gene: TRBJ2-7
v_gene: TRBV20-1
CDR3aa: CSALSGSSVVSTYEQYF

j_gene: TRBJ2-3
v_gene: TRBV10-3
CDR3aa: CAISESWSKADTQYF

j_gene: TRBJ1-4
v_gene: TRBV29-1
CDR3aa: CSAMGDSEKLFF

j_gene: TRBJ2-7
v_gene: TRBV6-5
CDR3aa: CASSYSSSTGTGALEQYF

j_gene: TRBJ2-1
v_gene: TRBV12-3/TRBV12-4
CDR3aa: CASSQRSGRADEQFF

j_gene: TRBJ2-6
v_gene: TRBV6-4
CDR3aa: CASSPGTGANVLTF

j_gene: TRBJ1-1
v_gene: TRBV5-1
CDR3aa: CASSLYGGPYTEAFF

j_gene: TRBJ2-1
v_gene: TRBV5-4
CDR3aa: CASSSSGSPYNEQFF

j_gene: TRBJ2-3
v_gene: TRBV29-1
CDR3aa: CSVEDFGMFTDTQYF

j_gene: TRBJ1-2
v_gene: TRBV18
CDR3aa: CASNPVGQGDYTF

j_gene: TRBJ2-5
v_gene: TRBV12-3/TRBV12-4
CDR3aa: CASSTNSGYQETQYF

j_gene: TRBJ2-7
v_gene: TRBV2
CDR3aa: CASSEYKGSPSYEQYF

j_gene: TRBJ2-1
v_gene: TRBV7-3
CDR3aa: CASSSSLGRGEQFF

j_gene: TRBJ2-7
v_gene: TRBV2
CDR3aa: CASRGTGFFYEQYF

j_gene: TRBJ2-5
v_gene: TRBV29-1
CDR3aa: CSVEALQETQYF

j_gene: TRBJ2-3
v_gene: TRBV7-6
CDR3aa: CASTQGGGTDTQYF

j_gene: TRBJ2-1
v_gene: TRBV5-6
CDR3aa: CASSCRNCPEEEQLF